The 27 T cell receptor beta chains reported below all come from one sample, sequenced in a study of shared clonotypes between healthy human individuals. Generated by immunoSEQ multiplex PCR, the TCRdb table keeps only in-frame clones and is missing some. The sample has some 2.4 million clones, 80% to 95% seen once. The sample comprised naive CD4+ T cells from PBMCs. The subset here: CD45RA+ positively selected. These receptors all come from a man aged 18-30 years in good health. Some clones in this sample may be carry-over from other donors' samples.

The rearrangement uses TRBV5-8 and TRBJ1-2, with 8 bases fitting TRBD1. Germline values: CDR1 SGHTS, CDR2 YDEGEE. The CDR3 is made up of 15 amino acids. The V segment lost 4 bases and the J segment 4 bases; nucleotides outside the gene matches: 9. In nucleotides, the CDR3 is TGTGCCAGCAGCAACCACCAGGGGGCCATCTATGGCTACACCTTC. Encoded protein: CASSNHQGAIYGYTF.

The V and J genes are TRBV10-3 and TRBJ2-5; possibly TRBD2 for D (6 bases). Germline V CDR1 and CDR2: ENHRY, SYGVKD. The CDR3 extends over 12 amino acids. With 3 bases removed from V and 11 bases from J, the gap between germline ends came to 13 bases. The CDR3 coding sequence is TGTGCCATCAGTGAAGGTGTGGAGGGGCAGTACTTC. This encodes CAISEGVEGQYF.

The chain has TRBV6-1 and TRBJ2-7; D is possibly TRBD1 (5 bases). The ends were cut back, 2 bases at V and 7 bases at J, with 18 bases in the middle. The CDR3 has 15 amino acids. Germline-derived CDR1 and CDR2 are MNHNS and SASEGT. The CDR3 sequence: CASSELSTAAGEQYF. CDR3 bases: TGTGCCAGCAGTGAATTATCGACAGCAGCAGGGGAGCAGTACTTC.

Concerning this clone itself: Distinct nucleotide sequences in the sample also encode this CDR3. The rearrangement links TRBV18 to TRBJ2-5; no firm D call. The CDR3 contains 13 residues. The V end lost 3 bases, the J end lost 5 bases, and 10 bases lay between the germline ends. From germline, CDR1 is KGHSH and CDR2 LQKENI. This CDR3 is CASSPLGWETQYF. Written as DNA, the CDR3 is TGTGCCAGCTCACCTCTAGGGTGGGAGACCCAGTACTTC.

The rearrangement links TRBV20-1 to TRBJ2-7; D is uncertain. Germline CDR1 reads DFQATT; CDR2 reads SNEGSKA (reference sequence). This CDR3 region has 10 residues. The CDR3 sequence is CRLTRHEQYF. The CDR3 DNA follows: TGCAGGCTAACCCGGCACGAGCAGTACTTC.

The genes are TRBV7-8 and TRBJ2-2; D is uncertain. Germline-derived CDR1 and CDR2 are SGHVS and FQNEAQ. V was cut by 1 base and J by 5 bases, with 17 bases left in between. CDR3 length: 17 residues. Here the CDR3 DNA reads TGTGCCAGCAGCTTAGAGGGCCCACGGGTCCCTACCGGGGAGCTGTTTTTT. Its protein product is CASSLEGPRVPTGELFF. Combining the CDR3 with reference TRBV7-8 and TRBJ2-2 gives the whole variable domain GAGVSQSPRYKVAKRGQDVALRCDPISGHVSLFWYQQALGQGPEFLTYFQNEAQLDKSGLPSDRFFAERPEGSVSTLKIQRTQQEDSAVYLCASSLEGPRVPTGELFFGEGSRLTVL.

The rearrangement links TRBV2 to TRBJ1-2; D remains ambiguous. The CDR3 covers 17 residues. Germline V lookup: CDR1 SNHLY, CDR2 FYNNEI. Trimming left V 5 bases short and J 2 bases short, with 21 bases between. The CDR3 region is CASSKGFERGSNYGYTF. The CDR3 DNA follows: TGTGCCAGCAGTAAGGGATTTGAGAGAGGGAGCAACTATGGCTACACCTTC.

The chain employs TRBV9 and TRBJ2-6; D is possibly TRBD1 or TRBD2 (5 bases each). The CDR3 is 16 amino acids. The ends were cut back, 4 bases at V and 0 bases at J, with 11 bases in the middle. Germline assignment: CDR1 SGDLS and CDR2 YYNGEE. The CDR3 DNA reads TGTGCCAGCAGCCTCAGAGGGGACTCTGGGGCCAACGTCCTGACTTTC. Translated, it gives CASSLRGDSGANVLTF.

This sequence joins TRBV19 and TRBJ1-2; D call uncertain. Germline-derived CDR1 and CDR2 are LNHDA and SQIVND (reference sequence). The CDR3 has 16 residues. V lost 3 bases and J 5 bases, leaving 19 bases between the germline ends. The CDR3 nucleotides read TGTGCCAGTAGTATCAGTTCGGCCGCTGACGTTTATGGCTACACCTTC. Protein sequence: CASSISSAADVYGYTF.

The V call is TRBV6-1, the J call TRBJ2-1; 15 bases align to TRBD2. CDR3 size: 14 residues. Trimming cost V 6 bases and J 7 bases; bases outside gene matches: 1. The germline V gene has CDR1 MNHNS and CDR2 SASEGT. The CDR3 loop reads CASRGLAGGNEQFF. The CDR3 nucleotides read TGTGCCAGCAGGGGACTAGCGGGAGGAAATGAGCAGTTCTTC.

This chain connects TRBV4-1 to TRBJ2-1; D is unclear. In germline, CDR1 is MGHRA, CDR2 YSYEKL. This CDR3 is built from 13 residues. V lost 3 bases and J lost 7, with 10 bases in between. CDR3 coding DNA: TGCGCCAGCAGCCAGTCTCTAGAAAATGAGCAGTTCTTC. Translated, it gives CASSQSLENEQFF.

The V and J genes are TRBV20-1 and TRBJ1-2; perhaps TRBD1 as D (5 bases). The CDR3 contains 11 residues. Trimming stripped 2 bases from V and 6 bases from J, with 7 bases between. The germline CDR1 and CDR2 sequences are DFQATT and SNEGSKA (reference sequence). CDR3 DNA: TGCAGTGCTAGACTCAGGGATGGCTACACCTTC. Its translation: CSARLRDGYTF.

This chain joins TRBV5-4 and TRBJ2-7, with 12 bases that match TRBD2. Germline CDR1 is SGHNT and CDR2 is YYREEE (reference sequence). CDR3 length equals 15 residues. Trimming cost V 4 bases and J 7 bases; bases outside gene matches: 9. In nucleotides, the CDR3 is TGTGCCAGCAGCGAAAGACTAGCGGGAGTGGGAGAGCAGTACTTC. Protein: CASSERLAGVGEQYF. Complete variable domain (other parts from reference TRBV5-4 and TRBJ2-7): ETGVTQSPTHLIKTRGQQVTLRCSSQSGHNTVSWYQQALGQGPQFIFQYYREEENGRGNFPPRFSGLQFPNYSSELNVNALELDDSALYLCASSERLAGVGEQYFGPGTRLTVT.

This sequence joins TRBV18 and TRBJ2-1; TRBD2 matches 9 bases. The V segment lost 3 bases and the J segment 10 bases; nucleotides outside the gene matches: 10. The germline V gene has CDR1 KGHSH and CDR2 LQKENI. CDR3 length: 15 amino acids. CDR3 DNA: TGTGCCAGCTCACCGAGACTAGCGGACCTGGGGGAGCAGTTCTTC. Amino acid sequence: CASSPRLADLGEQFF. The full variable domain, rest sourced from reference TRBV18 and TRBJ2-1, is NAGVMQNPRHLVRRRGQEARLRCSPMKGHSHVYWYRQLPEEGLKFMVYLQKENIIDESGMPKERFSAEFPKEGPSILRIQQVVRGDSAAYFCASSPRLADLGEQFFGPGTRLTVL.

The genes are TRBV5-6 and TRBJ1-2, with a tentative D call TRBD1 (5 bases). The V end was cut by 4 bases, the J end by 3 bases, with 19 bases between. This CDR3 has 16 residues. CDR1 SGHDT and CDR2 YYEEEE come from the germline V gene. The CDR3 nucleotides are TGTGCCAGCAGCCTCTTTTTTGACGGGACCGACTATGGCTACACCTTC. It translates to CASSLFFDGTDYGYTF.

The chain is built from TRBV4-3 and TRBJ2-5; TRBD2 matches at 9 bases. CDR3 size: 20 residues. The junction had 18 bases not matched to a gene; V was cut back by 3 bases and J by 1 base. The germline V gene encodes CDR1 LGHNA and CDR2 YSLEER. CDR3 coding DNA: TGCGCCAGCAGCCAGGAGGTGGGTCGGTTTAGCGGGAGAGTCCAAGAGACCCAGTACTTC. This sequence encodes CASSQEVGRFSGRVQETQYF.

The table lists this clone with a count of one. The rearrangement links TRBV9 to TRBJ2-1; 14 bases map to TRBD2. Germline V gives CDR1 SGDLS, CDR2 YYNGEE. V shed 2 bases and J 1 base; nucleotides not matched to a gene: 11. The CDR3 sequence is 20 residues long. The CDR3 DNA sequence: TGTGCCAGCAGCGTGGAGACTAGCGGGAGGGCCGATGGGTCCTACAATGAGCAGTTCTTC. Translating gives CASSVETSGRADGSYNEQFF. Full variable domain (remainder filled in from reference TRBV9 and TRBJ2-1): DSGVTQTPKHLITATGQRVTLRCSPRSGDLSVYWYQQSLDQGLQFLIQYYNGEERAKGNILERFSAQQFPDLHSELNLSSLELGDSALYFCASSVETSGRADGSYNEQFFGPGTRLTVL.

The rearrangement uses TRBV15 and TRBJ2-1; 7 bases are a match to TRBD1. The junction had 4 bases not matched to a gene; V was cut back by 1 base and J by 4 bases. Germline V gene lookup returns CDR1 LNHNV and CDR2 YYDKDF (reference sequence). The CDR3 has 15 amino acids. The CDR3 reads CATSRGGGHYNEQFF. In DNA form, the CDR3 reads TGTGCCACCAGCAGAGGAGGGGGCCATTACAATGAGCAGTTCTTC.

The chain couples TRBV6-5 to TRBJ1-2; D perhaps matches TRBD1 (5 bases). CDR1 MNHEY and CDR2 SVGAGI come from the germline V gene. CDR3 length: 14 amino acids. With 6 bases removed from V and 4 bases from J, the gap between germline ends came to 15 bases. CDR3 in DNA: TGTGCCAGCAGACAGTTCGGGACCCGCTATGGCTACACCTTC. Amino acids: CASRQFGTRYGYTF.

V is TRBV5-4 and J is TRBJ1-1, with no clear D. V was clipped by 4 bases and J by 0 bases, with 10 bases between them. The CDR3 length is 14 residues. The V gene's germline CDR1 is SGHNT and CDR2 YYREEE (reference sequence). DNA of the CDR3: TGTGCCAGCAGCACGGGAGGGCTGAACACTGAAGCTTTCTTT. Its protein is CASSTGGLNTEAFF.

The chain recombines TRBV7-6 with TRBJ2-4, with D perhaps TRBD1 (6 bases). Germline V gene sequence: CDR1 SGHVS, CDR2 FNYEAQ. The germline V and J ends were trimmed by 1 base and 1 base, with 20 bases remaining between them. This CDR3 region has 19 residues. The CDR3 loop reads CASSLEPPRGSSAKNIQYF. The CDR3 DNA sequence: TGTGCCAGCAGCTTAGAACCTCCCAGGGGATCCTCGGCCAAAAACATTCAGTACTTC.

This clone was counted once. CDR3 bases: TGTGCCAGCATATATTCAGGCCGGCGGGAGGTAACCGGGGAGCTGTTTTTT. This codes for CASIYSGRREVTGELFF. This rearrangement joins TRBV28 to TRBJ2-2; the match to TRBD2 covers 8 bases. The CDR3 consists of 17 residues. V lost 7 bases and J lost 5; bases outside the gene matches: 15. Germline lookup yields CDR1 MDHEN and CDR2 SYDVKM.

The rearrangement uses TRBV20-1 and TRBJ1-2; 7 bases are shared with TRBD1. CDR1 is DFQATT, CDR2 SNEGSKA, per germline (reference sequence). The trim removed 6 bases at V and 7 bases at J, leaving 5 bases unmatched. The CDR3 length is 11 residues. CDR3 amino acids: CSAESGGGYTF. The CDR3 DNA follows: TGCAGTGCGGAGTCAGGGGGTGGCTACACCTTC.

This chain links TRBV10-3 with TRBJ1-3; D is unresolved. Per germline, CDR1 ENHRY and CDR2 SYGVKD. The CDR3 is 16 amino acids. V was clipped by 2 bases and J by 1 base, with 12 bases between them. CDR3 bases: TGTGCCATCAGTGAGGATTTGGAGGGATCTGGAAACACCATATATTTT. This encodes CAISEDLEGSGNTIYF.

The CDR3 region is CASSLAGVGETQYF. CDR3 nucleotide sequence: TGTGCCAGCAGCTTGGCGGGAGTAGGAGAGACCCAGTACTTC. The chain has TRBV11-1 and TRBJ2-5; 7 nucleotides line up with TRBD2. The germline gives CDR1 SGHAT, CDR2 FQDESV (reference sequence). This CDR3 has 14 amino acids. J gave up 4 bases and V 3 bases, and 5 bases lay outside the gene matches.

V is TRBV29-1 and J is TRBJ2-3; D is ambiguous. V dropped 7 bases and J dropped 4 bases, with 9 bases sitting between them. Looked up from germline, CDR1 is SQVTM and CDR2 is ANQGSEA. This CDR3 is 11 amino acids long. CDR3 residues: CSAARSDTQYF. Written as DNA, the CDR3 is TGCAGCGCCGCGCGCTCAGATACGCAGTATTTT.

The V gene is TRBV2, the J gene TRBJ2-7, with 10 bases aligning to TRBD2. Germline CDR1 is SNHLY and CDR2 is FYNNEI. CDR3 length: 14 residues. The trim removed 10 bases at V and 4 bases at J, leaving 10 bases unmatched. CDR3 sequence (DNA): TGTGCCACCCAAGGGAGTAGCGGGAGGTACGAGCAGTACTTC. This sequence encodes CATQGSSGRYEQYF.